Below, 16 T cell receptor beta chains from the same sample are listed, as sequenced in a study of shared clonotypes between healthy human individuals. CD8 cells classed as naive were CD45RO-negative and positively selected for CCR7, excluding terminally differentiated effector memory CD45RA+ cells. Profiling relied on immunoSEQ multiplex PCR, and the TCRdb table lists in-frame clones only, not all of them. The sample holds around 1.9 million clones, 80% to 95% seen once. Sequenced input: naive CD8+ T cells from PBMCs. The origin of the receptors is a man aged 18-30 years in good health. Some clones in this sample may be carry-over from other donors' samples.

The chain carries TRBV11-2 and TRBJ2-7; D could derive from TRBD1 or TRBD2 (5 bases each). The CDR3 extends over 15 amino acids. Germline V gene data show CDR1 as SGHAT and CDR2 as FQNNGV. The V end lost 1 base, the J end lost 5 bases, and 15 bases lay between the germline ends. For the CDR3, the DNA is TGTGCCAGCAGCTTAGTTCGGGGCCGAGGGGACGAGCAGTACTTC. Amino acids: CASSLVRGRGDEQYF.

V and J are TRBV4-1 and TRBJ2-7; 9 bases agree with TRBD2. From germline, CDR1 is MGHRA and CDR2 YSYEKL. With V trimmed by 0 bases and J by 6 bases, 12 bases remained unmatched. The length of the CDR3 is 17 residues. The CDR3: CASSQDLLAGRSGEQYF. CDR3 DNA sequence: TGCGCCAGCAGCCAAGATCTCCTAGCGGGAAGGTCGGGCGAGCAGTACTTC.

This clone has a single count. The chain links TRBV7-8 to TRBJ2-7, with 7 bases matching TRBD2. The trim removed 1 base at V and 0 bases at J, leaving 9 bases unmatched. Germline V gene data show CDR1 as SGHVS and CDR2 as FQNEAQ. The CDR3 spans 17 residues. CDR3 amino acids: CASSLGQTSRSSYEQYF. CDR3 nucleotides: TGTGCCAGCAGCTTAGGGCAGACTAGCCGGAGCTCCTACGAGCAGTACTTC.

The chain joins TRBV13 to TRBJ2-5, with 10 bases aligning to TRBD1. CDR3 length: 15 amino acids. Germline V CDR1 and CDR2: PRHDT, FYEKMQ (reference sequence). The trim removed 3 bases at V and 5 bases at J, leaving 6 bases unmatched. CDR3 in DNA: TGTGCCAGCAGCTTGCGGGACAGGGGTTCGGAGACCCAGTACTTC. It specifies CASSLRDRGSETQYF. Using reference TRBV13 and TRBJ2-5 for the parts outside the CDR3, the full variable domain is AAGVIQSPRHLIKEKRETATLKCYPIPRHDTVYWYQQGPGQDPQFLISFYEKMQSDKGSIPDRFSAQQFSDYHSELNMSSLELGDSALYFCASSLRDRGSETQYFGPGTRLLVL.

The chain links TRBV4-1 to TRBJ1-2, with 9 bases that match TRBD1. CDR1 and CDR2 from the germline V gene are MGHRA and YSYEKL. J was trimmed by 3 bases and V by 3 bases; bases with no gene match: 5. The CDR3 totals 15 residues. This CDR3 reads CASSHRQGGYYGYTF. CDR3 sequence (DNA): TGCGCCAGCAGCCACCGACAGGGGGGATACTATGGCTACACCTTC.

CDR3 in DNA: TGTGCCAGCAGCTTAAAAGTTAGGGACAGAGACTCTGGAAACACCATATATTTT. It codes for CASSLKVRDRDSGNTIYF. The chain employs TRBV11-2 and TRBJ1-3; 7 nucleotides line up with TRBD1. CDR1 SGHAT and CDR2 FQNNGV come from the germline V gene. The CDR3 is 18 amino acids. V shed 2 bases and J 0 bases; nucleotides not matched to a gene: 10.

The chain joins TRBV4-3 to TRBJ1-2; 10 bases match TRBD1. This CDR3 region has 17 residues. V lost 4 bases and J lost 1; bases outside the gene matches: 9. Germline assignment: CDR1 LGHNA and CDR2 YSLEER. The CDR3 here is CASSPRDRGSYNYGYTF. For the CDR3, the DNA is TGCGCCAGCAGCCCCCGGGACAGGGGAAGTTATAACTATGGCTACACCTTC.

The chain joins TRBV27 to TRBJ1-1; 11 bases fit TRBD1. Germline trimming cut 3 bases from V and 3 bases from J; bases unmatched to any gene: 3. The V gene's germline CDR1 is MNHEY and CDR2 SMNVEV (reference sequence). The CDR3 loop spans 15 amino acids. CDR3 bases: TGTGCCAGCAGTTTGGGGACAGGGGGGTACACTGAAGCTTTCTTT. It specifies CASSLGTGGYTEAFF.

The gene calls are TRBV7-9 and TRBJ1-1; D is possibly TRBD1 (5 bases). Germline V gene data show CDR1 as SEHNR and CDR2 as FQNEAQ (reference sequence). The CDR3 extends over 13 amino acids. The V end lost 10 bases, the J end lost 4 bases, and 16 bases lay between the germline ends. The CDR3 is CATLTGLGTEAFF. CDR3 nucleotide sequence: TGTGCCACCCTTACGGGACTAGGCACTGAAGCTTTCTTT. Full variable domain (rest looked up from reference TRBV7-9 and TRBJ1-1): DTGVSQNPRHKITKRGQNVTFRCDPISEHNRLYWYRQTLGQGPEFLTYFQNEAQLEKSRLLSDRFSAERPKGSFSTLEIQRTEQGDSAMYLCATLTGLGTEAFFGQGTRLTVV.

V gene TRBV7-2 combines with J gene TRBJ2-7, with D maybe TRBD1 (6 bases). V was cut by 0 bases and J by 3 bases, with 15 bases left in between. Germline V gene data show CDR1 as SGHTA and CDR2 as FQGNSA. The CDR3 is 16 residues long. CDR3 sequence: CASSLAREGHFYEQYF. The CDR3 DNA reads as TGTGCCAGCAGCTTAGCCAGAGAGGGACACTTCTACGAGCAGTACTTC.

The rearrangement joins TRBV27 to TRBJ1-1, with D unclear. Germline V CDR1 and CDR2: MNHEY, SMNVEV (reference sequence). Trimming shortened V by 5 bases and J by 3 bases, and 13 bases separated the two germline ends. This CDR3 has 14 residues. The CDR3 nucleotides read TGTGCCAGCAGTCCTACTCGGTTCTACACTGAAGCTTTCTTT. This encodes CASSPTRFYTEAFF.

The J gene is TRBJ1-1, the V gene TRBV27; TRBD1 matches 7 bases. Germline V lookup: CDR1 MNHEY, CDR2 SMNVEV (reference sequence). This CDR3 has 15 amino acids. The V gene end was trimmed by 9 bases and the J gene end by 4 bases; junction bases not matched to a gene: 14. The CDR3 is CASYQGGGFLTEAFF. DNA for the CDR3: TGTGCCAGTTATCAAGGGGGCGGGTTTCTCACTGAAGCTTTCTTT.

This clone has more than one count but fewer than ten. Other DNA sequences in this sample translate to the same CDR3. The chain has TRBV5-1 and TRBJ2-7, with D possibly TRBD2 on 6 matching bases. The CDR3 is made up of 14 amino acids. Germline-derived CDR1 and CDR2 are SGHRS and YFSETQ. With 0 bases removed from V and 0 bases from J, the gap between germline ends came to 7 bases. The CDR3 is CASSLAGGSYEQYF. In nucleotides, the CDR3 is TGCGCCAGCAGCTTGGCCGGGGGCTCCTACGAGCAGTACTTC.

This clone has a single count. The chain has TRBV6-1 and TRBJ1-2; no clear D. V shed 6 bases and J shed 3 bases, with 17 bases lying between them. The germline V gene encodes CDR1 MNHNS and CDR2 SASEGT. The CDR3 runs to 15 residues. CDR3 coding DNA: TGTGCCAGCAGCGACCCGCGGACGAACCACTATGGCTACACCTTC. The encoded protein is CASSDPRTNHYGYTF.

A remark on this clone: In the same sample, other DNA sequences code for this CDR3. CDR3 amino acids: CASSMGGSTEAFF. The DNA for the CDR3 is TGTGCCAGTAGTATGGGGGGCAGCACTGAAGCTTTCTTT. J is TRBJ1-1 and V is TRBV19; TRBD1 might be the D (6 bases). The CDR3 is 13 amino acids. Germline CDR1 reads LNHDA; CDR2 reads SQIVND (reference sequence). V lost 3 bases and J 4 bases, leaving 9 bases between the germline ends.

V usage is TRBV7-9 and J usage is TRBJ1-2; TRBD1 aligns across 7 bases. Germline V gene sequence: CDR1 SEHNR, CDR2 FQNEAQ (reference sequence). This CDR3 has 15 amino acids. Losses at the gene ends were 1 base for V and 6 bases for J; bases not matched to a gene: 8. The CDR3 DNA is TGTGCCAGCAGCTTAGTAGGGGGCGGGAGTCATGGCTACACCTTC. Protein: CASSLVGGGSHGYTF.